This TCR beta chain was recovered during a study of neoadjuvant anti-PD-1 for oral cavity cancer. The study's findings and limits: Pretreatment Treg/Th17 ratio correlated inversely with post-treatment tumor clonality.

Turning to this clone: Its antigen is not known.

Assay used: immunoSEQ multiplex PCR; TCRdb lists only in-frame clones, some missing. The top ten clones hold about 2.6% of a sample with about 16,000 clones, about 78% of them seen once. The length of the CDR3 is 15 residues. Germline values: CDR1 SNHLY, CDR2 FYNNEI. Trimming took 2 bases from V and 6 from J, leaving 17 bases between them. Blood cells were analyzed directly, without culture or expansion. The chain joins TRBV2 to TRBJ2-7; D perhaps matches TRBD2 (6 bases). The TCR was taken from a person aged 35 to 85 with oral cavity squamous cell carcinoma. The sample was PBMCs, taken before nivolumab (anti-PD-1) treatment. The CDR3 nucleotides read TGTGCCAGCAGTGAAAATCTGGGGAGGCCCACCGAGCAGTACTTC. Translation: CASSENLGRPTEQYF.